These 20 T cell receptor beta chains originate from one sample sequenced in a study of T-cell reconstitution after alpha-beta-depleted transplantation in children. A library of TCRbeta sequences, prepared with unique molecular identifiers, was generated. TCRdb re-called the PCR reads through MiXCR, storing one row per CDR3 protein. The data show about 870,000 distinct CDR3 sequences, under 20% seen once. Sequencing was performed on PBMCs, mostly from graft donor cells, taken 360 days after TCRalphabeta/CD19-depleted stem cell transplant. These receptors originate from a male patient under 18 who had a stem cell transplant for acute lymphoblastic leukemia, so the T cells may come from the graft donor.

The rearrangement joins TRBV19 to TRBJ1-6, with TRBD1 identical over 7 bases. The J segment lost 8 bases and the V segment lost 5 bases, leaving 6 bases of the junction unmatched. Germline CDR1 LNHDA, CDR2 SQIVND (reference sequence). The CDR3 totals 14 residues. CDR3 sequence: CASSVDREYSPLHF. CDR3 in DNA: TGTGCCAGTAGTGTCGACAGGGAGTATTCACCCCTCCACTTT.

V and J are TRBV5-1 and TRBJ2-7, with D unclear. The V gene's germline CDR1 is SGHRS and CDR2 YFSETQ. Trimming pared 2 bases from V and 5 bases from J, leaving 11 bases between. The CDR3 is 13 amino acids. CDR3 nucleotide sequence: TGCGCCAGCAGCTTACGGACCTGGGACGAGCAGTACTTC. This translates into CASSLRTWDEQYF. The full variable domain, with the rest looked up from reference TRBV5-1 and TRBJ2-7, is KAGVTQTPRYLIKTRGQQVTLSCSPISGHRSVSWYQQTPGQGLQFLFEYFSETQRNKGNFPGRFSGRQFSNSRSEMNVSTLELGDSALYLCASSLRTWDEQYFGPGTRLTVT.

As concerns this clonotype: Compared with germline, one end of the junction differs, possibly owing to a read error. The chain combines TRBV6-5 with TRBJ2-7; no firm D call. This CDR3 comprises 15 residues. Germline CDR1 is MNHEY and CDR2 is SVGAGI. The CDR3 loop reads CASSSFQRPVYEQNF. DNA of the CDR3: TGTGCCAGCAGTTCGTTTCAGCGACCCGTCTACGAGCAGAACTTC.

The chain has TRBV11-2 and TRBJ2-1, with D perhaps matching TRBD1 (6 bases). Germline V gives CDR1 SGHAT, CDR2 FQNNGV. Trimming left V 6 bases short and J 11 bases short, with 20 bases between. This CDR3 region has 14 residues. The CDR3 protein is CASSPTGFDRKQFF. CDR3 nucleotide sequence: TGTGCCAGCAGTCCAACAGGGTTCGACCGTAAGCAGTTCTTC.

The chain uses TRBV13 and TRBJ2-7, with 8 positions matching TRBD1. The V segment lost 5 bases and the J segment 2 bases; nucleotides outside the gene matches: 8. This CDR3 has 15 amino acids. In germline, CDR1 is PRHDT, CDR2 FYEKMQ (reference sequence). CDR3 DNA: TGTGCCAGCAGCGCCAATCCGGGACAGGCCTACGAGCAGTACTTC. It codes for CASSANPGQAYEQYF. Full variable domain (outside the CDR3, taken from reference TRBV13 and TRBJ2-7): AAGVIQSPRHLIKEKRETATLKCYPIPRHDTVYWYQQGPGQDPQFLISFYEKMQSDKGSIPDRFSAQQFSDYHSELNMSSLELGDSALYFCASSANPGQAYEQYFGPGTRLTVT.

This chain connects TRBV5-1 to TRBJ2-1; D is possibly TRBD2 (5 bases). V lost 4 bases and J lost 3, with 14 bases in between. The length of the CDR3 is 15 residues. From germline, CDR1 is SGHRS and CDR2 YFSETQ. CDR3 sequence reads: CASSPPSGYYNEQFF. CDR3 coding DNA: TGCGCCAGCAGCCCCCCCAGCGGCTACTACAATGAGCAGTTCTTC. Filled out from reference TRBV5-1 and TRBJ2-1, the complete variable domain reads KAGVTQTPRYLIKTRGQQVTLSCSPISGHRSVSWYQQTPGQGLQFLFEYFSETQRNKGNFPGRFSGRQFSNSRSEMNVSTLELGDSALYLCASSPPSGYYNEQFFGPGTRLTVL.

This clonotype was observed a handful of times. The DNA for the CDR3 is TGTGCCAGCAGCCTGTTAGAGAATCCTCTCTTCACTGAAGCTTTCTTT. Amino acids: CASSLLENPLFTEAFF. The chain combines TRBV5-8 with TRBJ1-1; D gene unclear. CDR1 is SGHTS, CDR2 YDEGEE, per germline. This CDR3 has 16 residues. Trimming left V 4 bases short and J 4 bases short, with 20 bases between.

This clonotype was observed a few times. The J gene is TRBJ2-7, the V gene TRBV3-1, with D unclear. The CDR3 spans 17 residues. CDR1 and CDR2 (germline): LGHDT, YNNKEL (reference sequence). V lost 0 bases, J lost 0 bases, and 15 bases lay in between. The CDR3 loop reads CASSQETSPFSSYEQYF. The CDR3 nucleotides are TGTGCCAGCAGCCAAGAAACATCTCCCTTTAGCTCCTACGAGCAGTACTTC.

This clonotype has only a few counts. The CDR3 DNA sequence: TGCAGTGCTAGGCGGGAACCTACCTACGAGCAGTACTTC. It codes for CSARREPTYEQYF. The chain combines TRBV20-1 with TRBJ2-7; D might be TRBD2 (6 bases). CDR3 length: 13 amino acids. V was pared by 3 bases and J by 2 bases, with 11 bases between. Germline V gene data show CDR1 as DFQATT and CDR2 as SNEGSKA (reference sequence).

This rearrangement joins TRBV10-3 to TRBJ2-4, with TRBD1 as a possible D gene (6 bases). This CDR3 has 19 residues. Trimming took off 10 bases at V and 3 bases at J, with 31 bases between the two ends. Germline loops: CDR1 ENHRY, CDR2 SYGVKD. The CDR3 spells CATAAHRDRGYLVKNIQYF. CDR3 in DNA: TGTGCCACCGCGGCGCACAGGGATAGGGGTTATCTGGTCAAAAACATTCAGTACTTC.

The chain uses TRBV6-2 or TRBV6-3 and TRBJ1-1; a weak D match, TRBD1 (5 bases). Between the trimmed V and J ends, which lost 7 bases and 11 bases, there was a span of 20 bases. This CDR3 is built from 13 residues. Germline values: CDR1 MNHEY, CDR2 SVGEGT. CDR3 loop: CASTKGLVTWAFF. The DNA of the CDR3 is TGTGCCAGCACCAAGGGGCTGGTTACATGGGCTTTCTTT.

This clonotype was recorded at least ten times. V is TRBV5-1 and J is TRBJ2-3; TRBD2 matches at 10 bases. The CDR3 runs to 18 residues. Germline V CDR1 and CDR2: SGHRS, YFSETQ. The ends lost 1 base at V and 1 base at J; junction bases unmatched: 9. The CDR3 coding sequence is TGCGCCAGCAGCTTGAGGCTAGCGGGAGTTACTGGCACAGATACGCAGTATTTT. This encodes CASSLRLAGVTGTDTQYF.

This clonotype was observed a few times. J is TRBJ1-3 and V is TRBV5-1, with 7 positions matching TRBD1. The germline CDR1 and CDR2 sequences are SGHRS and YFSETQ. This CDR3 is built from 12 residues. Trimming at V came to 3 bases and at J to 12 bases, leaving 6 bases not matched to a gene. The CDR3 protein is CASSSRTGGIYF. CDR3 nucleotide sequence: TGCGCCAGCAGCTCGAGGACAGGCGGCATATATTTT.

This clonotype was observed a handful of times. The V gene is TRBV2, the J gene TRBJ1-2; 8 nucleotides line up with TRBD1. The CDR3 contains 14 residues. The germline gives CDR1 SNHLY, CDR2 FYNNEI. V lost 5 bases and J lost 4; bases outside the gene matches: 6. DNA of the CDR3: TGTGCCAGCAGTAGACAGGGGACTAGCTATGGCTACACCTTC. This translates into CASSRQGTSYGYTF.

This clonotype was recorded a few times. J is TRBJ2-3 and V is TRBV11-3; D is ambiguous. V shed 0 bases and J shed 2 bases, with 6 bases lying between them. The CDR3 is made up of 14 amino acids. Germline CDR1 SGHNT, CDR2 YENEEA. In DNA, the CDR3 is TGTGCCAGCAGCTTAGAGCTAGACACAGATACGCAGTATTTT. This gives the protein CASSLELDTDTQYF.

This clonotype occurred a few times. The chain uses TRBV7-9 and TRBJ2-7; 7 bases align to TRBD1. Per germline, CDR1 SEHNR and CDR2 FQNEAQ (reference sequence). The CDR3 runs 15 residues. With 5 bases clipped from V and 4 bases from J, the junction kept 11 bases outside the gene matches. CDR3 DNA: TGTGCCAGCAGCCACAGACAGGGTAAATGGTACGAGCAGTACTTC. Its protein product is CASSHRQGKWYEQYF.

V is TRBV11-3 and J is TRBJ1-3, with a weak D call TRBD1 (5 bases). The V end lost 4 bases, the J end lost 1 base, and 8 bases lay between the germline ends. Germline V gene sequence: CDR1 SGHNT, CDR2 YENEEA. CDR3 length: 14 amino acids. Written as DNA, the CDR3 is TGTGCCAGCAGCTCGAGGGGATCTGGAAACACCATATATTTT. It yields the protein CASSSRGSGNTIYF.

This sequence joins TRBV7-9 and TRBJ2-1; D gene unclear. V was pared by 1 base and J by 5 bases, with 9 bases between. This CDR3 contains 14 residues. Germline values: CDR1 SEHNR, CDR2 FQNEAQ (reference sequence). CDR3 amino acids: CASSLGYRDNEQFF. The CDR3 DNA reads TGTGCCAGCAGCTTAGGGTACCGAGACAATGAGCAGTTCTTC.

This clonotype was picked up a small number of times. The rearrangement uses TRBV5-1 and TRBJ2-7; 7 nucleotides match TRBD1. J lost 2 bases, V lost 3 bases, and 11 bases had no gene match. The CDR3 sequence is 16 residues long. The germline V gene has CDR1 SGHRS and CDR2 YFSETQ. Here the CDR3 DNA reads TGCGCCAGCAGCTCTCCGAGACAGGGCCCTACCTACGAGCAGTACTTC. Protein sequence: CASSSPRQGPTYEQYF. Filled out from reference TRBV5-1 and TRBJ2-7, the complete variable domain reads KAGVTQTPRYLIKTRGQQVTLSCSPISGHRSVSWYQQTPGQGLQFLFEYFSETQRNKGNFPGRFSGRQFSNSRSEMNVSTLELGDSALYLCASSSPRQGPTYEQYFGPGTRLTVT.

In this sample, this clonotype turned up many times. The rearrangement links TRBV11-2 to TRBJ2-6; D unresolved. Per the germline V gene, CDR1 is SGHAT and CDR2 is FQNNGV. The ends were cut back, 4 bases at V and 4 bases at J, with 11 bases in the middle. The CDR3 runs to 15 residues. The CDR3: CASSYLKKGANVLTF. CDR3 coding DNA: TGTGCCAGCAGCTACCTAAAGAAGGGGGCCAACGTCCTGACTTTC.